Listed here are 28 T cell receptor beta chains from one sample, sequenced in a study of prognosis after radiotherapy for stage I lung cancer. The study amplified the TCR beta CDR3 region from genomic DNA. This amplification was carried out by two rounds of multiplex PCR. Initially, in first-round PCR, primers specific to each TRBV and TRBJ gene were used. TCRdb called the multiplex PCR reads again in MiXCR, with one record for every CDR3 protein. The table has 45,000 to 60,000 distinct CDR3 sequences, roughly 36% seen once; the top ten hold 9.2%. The sample in question was PBMCs, obtained before or after stereotactic body radiation therapy (not recorded which). These receptors were collected from a donor aged 50 or older with non-small cell lung cancer.

This clonotype was observed many times. The chain has TRBV18 and TRBJ1-4; D ambiguous. The CDR3 extends over 14 amino acids. The germline CDR1 and CDR2 sequences are KGHSH and LQKENI. V lost 5 bases and J lost 0, with 7 bases in between. CDR3 nucleotide sequence: TGTGCCAGCTCAGAGGGAGCAACTAATGAAAAACTGTTTTTT. Amino acid sequence: CASSEGATNEKLFF. The entire variable domain, with the rest obtained from reference TRBV18 and TRBJ1-4, is as follows: NAGVMQNPRHLVRRRGQEARLRCSPMKGHSHVYWYRQLPEEGLKFMVYLQKENIIDESGMPKERFSAEFPKEGPSILRIQQVVRGDSAAYFCASSEGATNEKLFFGSGTQLSVL.

Relative to its sample, this clonotype is medium-sized. The chain has TRBV11-2 and TRBJ2-3, with 8 bases identical to TRBD2. With 0 bases clipped from V and 0 bases from J, the junction kept 2 bases outside the gene matches. Germline values: CDR1 SGHAT, CDR2 FQNNGV. The CDR3 loop spans 16 amino acids. DNA of the CDR3: TGTGCCAGCAGCTTAGAAACTAGCGGTAGCACAGATACGCAGTATTTT. It is translated as CASSLETSGSTDTQYF.

This clonotype has ten or more counts. This rearrangement joins TRBV28 to TRBJ1-1, with D tentatively TRBD1 (6 bases). Germline values: CDR1 MDHEN, CDR2 SYDVKM. The CDR3 length is 13 residues. Trimming removed 8 bases at V and 8 bases at J, with 18 bases between. CDR3 in DNA: TGTGCCAGCTCCGTTCAGGGGCAGGAAGAAGCTTTCTTT. Its protein is CASSVQGQEEAFF.

The table lists this clonotype with many counts. The junction departs from germline at one end; a sequencing error may be responsible. The CDR3 sequence is CATSDPSTGDAFYF. CDR3 bases: TGTGCCACCAGTGATCCGAGTACCGGTGACGCTTTTTATTTC. The chain employs TRBV24-1 and TRBJ2-5; D remains ambiguous. The CDR3 spans 14 residues. The germline CDR1 and CDR2 sequences are KGHDR and SFDVKD.

This clonotype was seen repeatedly, ten times or more. J is TRBJ1-2 and V is TRBV20-1; 9 bases fit TRBD1. This CDR3 has 13 amino acids. The ends lost 5 bases at V and 8 bases at J; junction bases unmatched: 9. Germline V gives CDR1 DFQATT, CDR2 SNEGSKA (reference sequence). The CDR3 DNA reads TGCAGTGCTGGCACAGGGGGCCCCGGGGGCTACACCTTC. Translation: CSAGTGGPGGYTF.

As to this clonotype: This likely came from a read error, as a far larger clone is one base away. The J gene is TRBJ1-1, the V gene TRBV5-5; D remains ambiguous. V was cut by 5 bases and J by 5 bases, with 7 bases left in between. The CDR3 consists of 11 residues. Germline V CDR1 and CDR2: SGHKS, YYEKEE (reference sequence). DNA of the CDR3: TGTGCCAGCAGATCGAGTACTGAAGCTTTCTTT. This sequence encodes CASRSSTEAFF.

J is TRBJ2-7 and V is TRBV14; possibly TRBD1 for D (6 bases). V was trimmed by 0 bases and J by 10 bases, leaving 16 bases between them. Germline CDR1 is SGHDN and CDR2 is FVKESK. The CDR3 consists of 14 residues. CDR3 residues: CASSQDPTGRQQYF. CDR3 nucleotide sequence: TGTGCCAGCAGCCAAGACCCGACAGGACGGCAACAGTACTTC. The full variable domain, in which reference TRBV14 and TRBJ2-7 provide the parts outside the CDR3, is EAGVTQFPSHSVIEKGQTVTLRCDPISGHDNLYWYRRVMGKEIKFLLHFVKESKQDESGMPNNRFLAERTGGTYSTLKVQPAELEDSGVYFCASSQDPTGRQQYFGPGTRLTVT.

This clonotype was detected many times. The chain is built from TRBV4-1 and TRBJ2-1; tentative D call: TRBD1 (6 bases). The CDR3 has 16 residues. Trimming removed 4 bases from V and 8 bases from J, with 21 bases in between. Germline values: CDR1 MGHRA, CDR2 YSYEKL. CDR3 in amino acids: CASSPGAGRGMDEQFF. CDR3 DNA sequence: TGCGCCAGCAGCCCCGGGGCCGGCAGGGGAATGGATGAGCAGTTCTTC.

A word on this clonotype: The conserved phenylalanine or tryptophan normally closing the CDR3 is absent here, so this likely arose from a read error. The chain uses TRBV4-1 and TRBJ1-1; D is undetermined. Trimming pared 4 bases from V and 2 bases from J, leaving 11 bases between. The CDR3 is 14 amino acids. Germline assignment: CDR1 MGHRA and CDR2 YSYEKL. The CDR3 region is CASSRVMANTEAFS. In DNA, the CDR3 is TGCGCCAGCAGCCGCGTGATGGCCAACACTGAAGCTTTCTCT.

As to this clonotype: Mismatch with germline at one junction end may stem from a read error. This chain uses TRBV6-1 with TRBJ1-3, with D perhaps TRBD1 (5 bases). The CDR3 covers 16 residues. Germline V lookup: CDR1 MNHNS, CDR2 SASEGT. Here the CDR3 reads CASSHLGAGSVNTIYF. CDR3 nucleotides: TGTGCCAGCAGTCATTTAGGGGCTGGCTCTGTAAACACCATATATTTT.

This clonotype was seen many times. The chain joins TRBV2 to TRBJ1-5, with D possibly matching TRBD1 (6 bases). This CDR3 has 16 residues. Trimming shortened V by 1 base and J by 5 bases, and 15 bases separated the two germline ends. Germline V lookup: CDR1 SNHLY, CDR2 FYNNEI. The CDR3 DNA is TGTGCCAGCAGTGAAGGAGGAGGGGGACTTTATCAGCCCCAGCATTTT. Translating it yields CASSEGGGGLYQPQHF. Full variable domain (outside the CDR3, taken from reference TRBV2 and TRBJ1-5): EPEVTQTPSHQVTQMGQEVILRCVPISNHLYFYWYRQILGQKVEFLVSFYNNEISEKSEIFDDQFSVERPDGSNFTLKIRSTKLEDSAMYFCASSEGGGGLYQPQHFGDGTRLSIL.

This clonotype was seen repeatedly, ten times or more. The chain uses TRBV28 and TRBJ1-1; tentatively, D is TRBD1 (5 bases). Trimming stripped 3 bases from V and 4 bases from J, with 12 bases between. The CDR3 has 14 residues. CDR1 is MDHEN, CDR2 SYDVKM, per germline. CDR3 bases: TGTGCCAGCAGTTTGTTCGCCGGGGGCACTGAAGCTTTCTTT. Translating gives CASSLFAGGTEAFF. Combining the CDR3 with reference TRBV28 and TRBJ1-1 gives the whole variable domain DVKVTQSSRYLVKRTGEKVFLECVQDMDHENMFWYRQDPGLGLRLIYFSYDVKMKEKGDIPEGYSVSREKKERFSLILESASTNQTSMYLCASSLFAGGTEAFFGQGTRLTVV.

This clonotype was picked up one time. V gene TRBV6-4 combines with J gene TRBJ2-3, with D maybe TRBD2 (5 bases). Germline V gene sequence: CDR1 MRHNA, CDR2 SNTAGT. The length of the CDR3 is 15 residues. V lost 6 bases to trimming and J lost 1 base, with 14 bases between them. The CDR3 spells CASREGGWGTDTQYF. Here the CDR3 DNA reads TGTGCCAGCAGAGAGGGCGGGTGGGGCACAGATACGCAGTATTTT.

This clonotype occurred many times. The chain links TRBV5-4 to TRBJ2-7; TRBD2 agrees at 14 bases. The germline V gene encodes CDR1 SGHNT and CDR2 YYREEE (reference sequence). This CDR3 is 17 amino acids long. V gave up 0 bases and J gave up 3 bases; unmatched junction bases: 5. The CDR3 region has the DNA TGTGCCAGCAGCTTGGGAGGGACTAGCGGGAGTAACTACGAGCAGTACTTC. This sequence encodes CASSLGGTSGSNYEQYF. The full variable domain, with the rest looked up from reference TRBV5-4 and TRBJ2-7, is ETGVTQSPTHLIKTRGQQVTLRCSSQSGHNTVSWYQQALGQGPQFIFQYYREEENGRGNFPPRFSGLQFPNYSSELNVNALELDDSALYLCASSLGGTSGSNYEQYFGPGTRLTVT.

This chain connects TRBV9 to TRBJ2-3, with D possibly TRBD1 on 6 matching bases. This CDR3 contains 15 residues. CDR1 is SGDLS and CDR2 is YYNGEE in the germline V gene. V was shortened by 4 bases and J by 6 bases, with 18 bases between the two germline ends. CDR3: CASSPIALQGDTQYF. In nucleotides, the CDR3 is TGTGCCAGCAGCCCTATAGCCCTCCAGGGGGATACGCAGTATTTT.

The chain recombines TRBV30 with TRBJ2-6; D is undetermined. V lost 4 bases and J 10 bases, leaving 11 bases between the germline ends. Germline V gene data show CDR1 as GTSNPN and CDR2 as SVGIG (reference sequence). This CDR3 has 12 residues. The CDR3: CAWTPGSNVLTF. CDR3 in DNA: TGTGCCTGGACTCCTGGGTCTAACGTCCTGACTTTC.

This clonotype was counted ten times or more. The chain carries TRBV4-3 and TRBJ2-3, with D uncertain. The CDR3 is 12 amino acids. Looked up from germline, CDR1 is LGHNA and CDR2 is YSLEER. V gave up 0 bases and J gave up 6 bases, with 4 bases separating them. CDR3 sequence reads: CASSQEGDTQYF. CDR3 nucleotides: TGCGCCAGCAGCCAAGAGGGGGATACGCAGTATTTT.

This clonotype was seen at least ten times. The V and J genes are TRBV2 and TRBJ1-1; 7 nucleotides agree with TRBD1. The germline V gene has CDR1 SNHLY and CDR2 FYNNEI. V lost 8 bases and J lost 3; bases outside the gene matches: 9. The CDR3 consists of 14 residues. CDR3 loop: CASRPRQGDTEAFF. The DNA for the CDR3 is TGTGCCAGCCGTCCGCGGCAGGGGGACACTGAAGCTTTCTTT.

This clonotype was counted many times. V gene TRBV20-1 combines with J gene TRBJ1-5, with TRBD1 as a possible D gene (5 bases). The CDR3 contains 11 residues. V dropped 2 bases and J dropped 13 bases, with 12 bases sitting between them. The germline V gene encodes CDR1 DFQATT and CDR2 SNEGSKA (reference sequence). The CDR3 DNA follows: TGCAGTGCTAGACCGGGGCCTATACAGCATTTT. It codes for CSARPGPIQHF.

This clonotype was counted at least ten times. The chain is built from TRBV6-2 or TRBV6-3 and TRBJ2-3, with TRBD2 matching over 13 bases. Germline V CDR1 and CDR2: MNHEY, SVGEGT. With 4 bases clipped from V and 6 bases from J, the junction kept 7 bases outside the gene matches. The CDR3 extends over 16 amino acids. DNA for the CDR3: TGTGCCAGCAGTTCCTGGACTAGCGGGAGCGGCGATACGCAGTATTTT. The encoded protein is CASSSWTSGSGDTQYF.

The chain recombines TRBV7-9 with TRBJ2-7; 10 nucleotides line up with TRBD1. Germline CDR1 SEHNR, CDR2 FQNEAQ (reference sequence). This CDR3 is built from 14 residues. V was clipped by 5 bases and J by 4 bases; unmatched bases: 5. CDR3 coding DNA: TGTGCCAGCAGCAGGACAGGGGGGACTTACGAGCAGTACTTC. This translates into CASSRTGGTYEQYF.

This clonotype occurred many times. The J gene is TRBJ2-7, the V gene TRBV30, with D perhaps matching TRBD2 (6 bases). V was pared by 3 bases and J by 0 bases, with 12 bases between. Germline V CDR1 and CDR2: GTSNPN, SVGIG (reference sequence). The CDR3 is 14 residues long. Here the CDR3 reads CAWSGPGGSYEQYF. CDR3 DNA: TGTGCCTGGAGCGGGCCCGGGGGCTCCTACGAGCAGTACTTC.

This chain connects TRBV30 to TRBJ2-7, with a weak D call TRBD1 (5 bases). The CDR3 consists of 13 residues. With 3 bases removed from V and 7 bases from J, the gap between germline ends came to 16 bases. Per the germline V gene, CDR1 is GTSNPN and CDR2 is SVGIG (reference sequence). Here the CDR3 reads CAWRAKGSREQYF. Written as DNA, the CDR3 is TGTGCCTGGAGAGCTAAGGGGTCGAGGGAGCAGTACTTC.

This clonotype has at least ten counts. The V and J genes are TRBV19 and TRBJ1-1; TRBD1 might be the D (5 bases). This CDR3 has 13 amino acids. The V and J ends lost 9 bases and 0 bases respectively, with 11 bases between them. Germline V CDR1 and CDR2: LNHDA, SQIVND (reference sequence). Here the CDR3 DNA reads TGTGCCAGCGGGCGGACATTGAACACTGAAGCTTTCTTT. Its translation: CASGRTLNTEAFF.

This clonotype was recorded only once. At one boundary the junction diverges from the germline segment, which might be a read error. The chain recombines TRBV5-1 with TRBJ2-6; D perhaps matches TRBD1 (5 bases). The CDR3 contains 18 residues. Germline loops: CDR1 SGHRS, CDR2 YFSETQ. CDR3 coding DNA: TGCGCCAGCAGCTTGGTTTCAACTGGGGTATCTGGGGCCAAAGTCCTGACTTTC. Its protein product is CASSLVSTGVSGAKVLTF. Full variable domain (outside the CDR3, taken from reference TRBV5-1 and TRBJ2-6): KAGVTQTPRYLIKTRGQQVTLSCSPISGHRSVSWYQQTPGQGLQFLFEYFSETQRNKGNFPGRFSGRQFSNSRSEMNVSTLELGDSALYLCASSLVSTGVSGAKVLTFGAGSRLTVL.

The table lists this clonotype with a count of one. A far larger clone is just one base off, so this is likely a read error. This rearrangement joins TRBV2 to TRBJ1-1; D unclear. CDR1 is SNHLY and CDR2 is FYNNEI in the germline V gene. This CDR3 spans 13 amino acids. Deletions cut 3 bases from V and 0 bases from J, with 5 bases between. CDR3 protein: CASSEGMNTEAFF. In DNA form, the CDR3 reads TGTGCCAGCAGTGAGGGCATGAACACTGAAGCTTTCTTT.

On this clonotype itself: One end of the junction varies from germline; a read error may be responsible. The rearrangement links TRBV19 to TRBJ2-2, with 7 bases aligning to TRBD2. The CDR3 contains 16 residues. CDR1 and CDR2 from the germline V gene are LNHDA and SQIVND (reference sequence). This CDR3 is CASSIAGSVDTGELFF. The DNA of the CDR3 is TGTGCCAGCAGTATAGCGGGTAGCGTAGACACCGGTGAGCTGTTTTTT.

Ten or more counts support this clonotype. V usage is TRBV19 and J usage is TRBJ1-1; D may be TRBD1 (5 bases). The CDR3 is 13 amino acids. CDR1 and CDR2 from the germline V gene are LNHDA and SQIVND (reference sequence). Trimming left V 1 base short and J 5 bases short, with 8 bases between. The CDR3 DNA sequence: TGTGCCAGTAGTATAGGTAAGGGGACTGAAGCTTTCTTT. Translated: CASSIGKGTEAFF.